One and the same sample provided the 17 T cell receptor beta chains below, sequenced in a study of T cell responses to AZD1222 COVID-19 vaccine. Profiled with immunoSEQ multiplex PCR; TCRdb holds only in-frame clones, not every one. The table records approximately 190,000 clones, around 92% of them present only once. The source material was peripheral blood, sampled on day 0 of AZD1222 vaccination. These receptors all stem from an adult in good health.

V is TRBV27 and J is TRBJ1-1; D gene unclear. Germline V CDR1 and CDR2: MNHEY, SMNVEV (reference sequence). CDR3 size: 13 residues. The V gene lost 5 bases and the J gene lost 5 bases, with 12 bases spanning the gap. CDR3 loop: CASSPPALTEAFF. The CDR3 DNA reads TGTGCCAGCAGTCCCCCTGCGTTAACTGAAGCTTTCTTT.

V and J are TRBV6-2 or TRBV6-3 and TRBJ2-5; D is perhaps TRBD1 or TRBD2 (6 bases each). This CDR3 contains 15 residues. Trimming took off 2 bases at V and 5 bases at J, with 15 bases between the two ends. Germline values: CDR1 MNHEY, CDR2 SVGEGT. The CDR3 sequence: CASSYVRGRTETQYF. In DNA form, the CDR3 reads TGTGCCAGCAGTTACGTCCGGGGGCGGACGGAGACCCAGTACTTC.

This clone has only one observation. The chain employs TRBV9 and TRBJ2-2, with TRBD1 matching over 9 bases. CDR1 is SGDLS and CDR2 is YYNGEE in the germline V gene. J was trimmed by 7 bases and V by 4 bases; bases with no gene match: 5. The CDR3 covers 14 residues. CDR3 amino acids: CASSPQGASGELFF. For the CDR3, the DNA is TGTGCCAGCAGCCCACAGGGGGCGAGCGGGGAGCTGTTTTTT. Looking up the rest from reference TRBV9 and TRBJ2-2 gives the full variable domain: DSGVTQTPKHLITATGQRVTLRCSPRSGDLSVYWYQQSLDQGLQFLIQYYNGEERAKGNILERFSAQQFPDLHSELNLSSLELGDSALYFCASSPQGASGELFFGEGSRLTVL.

The V and J genes are TRBV7-2 and TRBJ1-6; D is uncertain. The CDR3 contains 13 residues. Trimming left V 8 bases short and J 9 bases short, with 14 bases between. Looked up from germline, CDR1 is SGHTA and CDR2 is FQGNSA. In DNA form, the CDR3 reads TGTGCCAGCCTCCTTAACCGGGGTTCACCCCTCCACTTT. Amino acid sequence: CASLLNRGSPLHF.

V is TRBV7-9 and J is TRBJ2-5; 9 nucleotides line up with TRBD1. The length of the CDR3 is 16 residues. From germline, CDR1 is SEHNR and CDR2 FQNEAQ (reference sequence). Losses at the gene ends were 1 base for V and 5 bases for J; bases not matched to a gene: 8. CDR3 residues: CASSLVRQGVRETQYF. CDR3 bases: TGTGCCAGCAGCTTAGTGCGACAGGGGGTCCGGGAGACCCAGTACTTC.

V and J are TRBV28 and TRBJ1-2, with D unresolved. Trimming removed 6 bases from V and 5 bases from J, with 7 bases in between. The CDR3 is 11 amino acids. Germline CDR1 reads MDHEN; CDR2 reads SYDVKM. The CDR3 here is CASRSRYGYTF. The CDR3 DNA reads as TGTGCCAGCAGATCCAGATATGGCTACACCTTC.

The chain employs TRBV18 and TRBJ1-1; D may be TRBD1 (5 bases). V lost 4 bases to trimming and J lost 4 bases, with 13 bases between them. The CDR3 consists of 14 residues. From germline, CDR1 is KGHSH and CDR2 LQKENI. The DNA of the CDR3 is TGTGCCAGCTCACGGGGCGGGTGGACCACTGAAGCTTTCTTT. It yields the protein CASSRGGWTTEAFF.

In this sample, this clone turned up a few times. The CDR3 DNA is TGTGCCAGCAGCTCAGGAAGTGGCACTGAAGCTTTCTTT. Its translation: CASSSGSGTEAFF. The chain has TRBV11-3 and TRBJ1-1; D ambiguous. The CDR3 has 13 residues. V lost 4 bases and J 4 bases, leaving 10 bases between the germline ends. Germline V gene sequence: CDR1 SGHNT, CDR2 YENEEA.

The rearrangement joins TRBV27 to TRBJ1-6, with 7 nucleotides matching TRBD1. Germline V CDR1 and CDR2: MNHEY, SMNVEV (reference sequence). The CDR3 covers 14 residues. With 7 bases clipped from V and 9 bases from J, the junction kept 9 bases outside the gene matches. Here the CDR3 DNA reads TGTGCCAGCACTCGACGAGGGGGCGGTTCACCCCTCCACTTT. Encoded protein: CASTRRGGGSPLHF.

The genes are TRBV3-1 (or the pseudogene TRBV3-2) and TRBJ2-1, with D possibly being TRBD2 (5 bases). V was clipped by 3 bases and J by 9 bases, with 9 bases between them. Germline V gene data show CDR1 as LGHDT and CDR2 as YNNKEL (reference sequence). The CDR3 covers 12 residues. The CDR3 loop is CASSHGMREQFF. The CDR3 DNA reads TGTGCCAGCAGCCACGGGATGCGTGAGCAGTTCTTC.

The chain has TRBV9 and TRBJ2-1; 9 bases fit TRBD1. V lost 1 base to trimming and J lost 5 bases; unmatched junction nucleotides: 4. The CDR3 sequence is 15 residues long. Germline CDR1 reads SGDLS; CDR2 reads YYNGEE. In nucleotides, the CDR3 is TGTGCCAGCAGCGTATTGGGACAGGGTAACAATGAGCAGTTCTTC. Encoded protein: CASSVLGQGNNEQFF.

This chain joins TRBV6-5 and TRBJ2-1; TRBD2 matches at 8 bases. Germline V gene lookup returns CDR1 MNHEY and CDR2 SVGAGI. The V segment lost 2 bases and the J segment 14 bases; nucleotides outside the gene matches: 8. The CDR3 length is 13 residues. This CDR3 reads CASSYSDAGGKFF. The CDR3 DNA reads TGTGCCAGCAGTTACAGTGACGCGGGGGGCAAGTTCTTC.

The chain carries TRBV5-1 and TRBJ2-7; D may be TRBD1 (6 bases). The germline V gene has CDR1 SGHRS and CDR2 YFSETQ. Trimming removed 0 bases at V and 0 bases at J, with 13 bases between. The CDR3 has 16 residues. As DNA, the CDR3 is TGCGCCAGCAGCTTGGTTGCAGGGGACCCCTCCTACGAGCAGTACTTC. Its protein is CASSLVAGDPSYEQYF. Based on the CDR3 plus reference TRBV5-1 and TRBJ2-7, the full variable domain is KAGVTQTPRYLIKTRGQQVTLSCSPISGHRSVSWYQQTPGQGLQFLFEYFSETQRNKGNFPGRFSGRQFSNSRSEMNVSTLELGDSALYLCASSLVAGDPSYEQYFGPGTRLTVT.

This rearrangement joins TRBV7-2 to TRBJ1-1; D possibly corresponds to TRBD1 (6 bases). Germline loops: CDR1 SGHTA, CDR2 FQGNSA. With 1 base removed from V and 3 bases from J, the gap between germline ends came to 9 bases. This CDR3 is 14 amino acids long. CDR3 nucleotides: TGTGCCAGCAGCTTAGAACAGGGCCACACTGAAGCTTTCTTT. Its translation: CASSLEQGHTEAFF.

The J gene is TRBJ1-5, the V gene TRBV4-3; no clear D. This CDR3 spans 15 amino acids. V lost 0 bases and J lost 6, with 12 bases in between. CDR1 is LGHNA, CDR2 YSLEER, per germline. In DNA form, the CDR3 reads TGCGCCAGCAGCCAAGATGGCACTCGGACTCAGCCCCAGCATTTT. Translated, it gives CASSQDGTRTQPQHF.

The rearrangement joins TRBV12-3 or TRBV12-4 to TRBJ1-2; D gene ambiguous. The CDR3 is 13 residues long. The ends were cut back, 2 bases at V and 0 bases at J, with 4 bases in the middle. CDR3 coding DNA: TGTGCCAGCAGTTTAAGCGCTAACTATGGCTACACCTTC. Residues: CASSLSANYGYTF.

This chain links TRBV5-6 with TRBJ2-3; the D gene could be TRBD1 or TRBD2 (5 bases each). This CDR3 is 16 amino acids long. V lost 6 bases and J 1 base, leaving 18 bases between the germline ends. From germline, CDR1 is SGHDT and CDR2 YYEEEE. CDR3 coding DNA: TGTGCCAGCACCCGAATGACTCGGGGACGCACAGATACGCAGTATTTT. Amino acid sequence: CASTRMTRGRTDTQYF.